This T cell receptor (beta chain) appears in the sequencing data of a study of CD8 T cells in ankylosing spondylitis. TCRdb re-called the 5' RACE reads through MiXCR, storing one row per CDR3 protein. The sample lists some 800,000 distinct CDR3 sequences, approximately 12% occurring once. General study points: Matched ankylosing spondylitis synovial fluid reportedly showed significant enrichment of disease-linked clones. Ankylosing spondylitis blood appeared to be characterized by a TCR beta motif of fewer than ten highly homologous variants.

CDR1 and CDR2 (germline): GTSNPN, SVGIG (reference sequence). Unmatched junction bases numbered 11, after V lost 2 bases and J lost 6 bases. This CDR3 is built from 16 residues. As concerns this clonotype: Antigen specificity is unknown.

Sequencing input: blood, either unsorted or a sorted T cell fraction (not recorded which). The rearrangement joins TRBV30 to TRBJ2-1; 9 bases fit TRBD2. The clonotype was recovered from a male donor with ankylosing spondylitis. CDR3 sequence: CAWSRLGLAGSNEQFF. The CDR3 DNA follows: TGTGCCTGGAGTAGGCTAGGGCTAGCGGGAAGCAATGAGCAGTTCTTC.